This T cell receptor (beta chain) derives from a study of cytomegalovirus exposure and HLA in healthy donors. Study findings and constraints: A later analysis showed that HLA-associated TCR beta chains had undergone more clonal expansion than equally common others. The authors later found TCR association rates varying by HLA locus, with DRB1 most and HLA-C fewest.

The PCR was carried out with 60 Vbeta primers and 13 Jbeta primers. This table comes from immunoSEQ multiplex PCR, and its TCRdb copy is limited to in-frame clones, with some not included. Of about 150,000 clones listed, approximately 80% are singletons. With respect to this clone: Its antigen remains unknown.

CDR1 and CDR2 from the germline V gene are SGHTA and FQGNSA. With 5 bases removed from V and 6 bases from J, the gap between germline ends came to 22 bases. There are 16 residues in the CDR3. Sequenced sample: PBMCs. The sequence came from a male donor in good health and CMV-seronegative. The chain employs TRBV7-2 and TRBJ1-2; D is unclear. CDR3 nucleotides: TGTGCCAGCAGCCTCCTCCCCGGCCGCACGGGTAATGGCTACACCTTC. As protein: CASSLLPGRTGNGYTF.